This TCR beta chain was found in a study of spatial heterogeneity in lung cancer. Background on the study: An average of more than ten raw reads was observed per unique TCR and UMI combination.

Using its own MiXCR run on the 5' RACE reads, TCRdb lists one record per CDR3 protein. The table includes some 53,000 distinct CDR3 sequences, about 7% detected once. This clonotype was detected many times. Its antigen remains unidentified. The CDR3 totals 14 residues. Per the germline V gene, CDR1 is SGDLS and CDR2 is YYNGEE. V was clipped by 0 bases and J by 0 bases, with 7 bases between them. Findings of the study overall: Relative to follow-up, resection was when ubiquitous expanded tumor TCRs appeared more in blood.

Time point in this sample: sample taken at primary tumor resection. No cell sorting; template was whole RNA from tumor, lung tissue or PBMC. 55 to 80 TRACERx patients with early, untreated non-small cell lung cancer donated samples. The clonotype comes from a female donor with early-stage non-small cell lung cancer. The sequencing here drew on PBMCs, taken at surgery. The V call is TRBV9, the J call TRBJ2-7; D is unresolved. CDR3 in DNA: TGTGCCAGCAGCGTAGATGGGTACTCCTACGAGCAGTACTTC. Its protein product is CASSVDGYSYEQYF.